This T cell receptor beta chain derives from a study of cytomegalovirus exposure and HLA in healthy donors. Note on this clone: Its antigen remains unidentified.

V was clipped by 7 bases and J by 3 bases, with 15 bases between them. The CDR3 loop spans 14 amino acids. The germline CDR1 and CDR2 sequences are SNHLY and FYNNEI. Vbeta (60) and Jbeta (13) primers were used in the PCR. In the study's own analysis: Unique TCR beta chains totaled roughly 80 million in a later count, with approximately 10 million of them shared. TCRdb keeps only in-frame clones here, not all; method: immunoSEQ multiplex PCR. Clone size and the V and J calls come from that table; the DNA yielded D and trimming. The data contain over 80,000 clones, approximately 80% of them singletons. Healthy individuals who donated bone marrow served as the donors. Whole-study results and caveats: A list of 164 TCR beta chains associated with cytomegalovirus was given. Most TCR beta V segments were productive about 87% or about 30% of the time in an earlier analysis.

Sequences were obtained from PBMCs. The clonotype comes from a man between 50 and 59 years old in good health and CMV-seronegative. The chain recombines TRBV2 with TRBJ2-5; D possibly corresponds to TRBD2 (5 bases). CDR3 loop: CASKNGNLEETQYF. The CDR3 nucleotides read TGTGCCAGCAAGAACGGGAATTTAGAAGAGACCCAGTACTTC.